This T cell receptor (beta chain) was found in a study of blood T cell dynamics during melanoma immunotherapy. In the case of this clone: The antigen is unknown.

The study, taken as a whole, reports: It remained unknown if the driving T cell clones were melanoma-specific.

Time point indicated: week 3, after first cycle of checkpoint inhibitor. Sampling occurred pretreatment (T0) and at week 3 (W3), after cycle one of checkpoint blockade. Trimming cost V 2 bases and J 5 bases; bases outside gene matches: 4. Germline CDR1 and CDR2: LGHNA and YNFKEQ. This CDR3 spans 16 amino acids. Clones were read by immunoSEQ multiplex PCR, and TCRdb kept only the in-frame ones, dropping some. The table includes 4,300 or so clones, 60% to 85% detected once. The genes are TRBV4-2 and TRBJ1-6; 9 nucleotides match TRBD1. Source: blood, taken from a patient treated with checkpoint blockade. This clonotype was obtained from a human donor with melanoma. The CDR3 loop reads CASSQMGQGNNSPLHF. In DNA, the CDR3 is TGTGCCAGCAGCCAAATGGGACAGGGAAATAATTCACCCCTCCACTTT.